This entry concerns a single TCR beta chain. These data are taken from a study of T-cell reconstitution after alpha-beta-depleted transplantation in children. V lost 6 bases and J lost 8; bases outside the gene matches: 12. The length of the CDR3 is 15 residues. The germline gives CDR1 SGHAT, CDR2 FQNNGV. Construction of the TCRbeta library involved unique molecular identifiers. TCRdb redid the calling of the PCR reads with MiXCR, one entry per CDR3 protein. The profile covers 100,000 or so distinct CDR3 sequences, with approximately 8% appearing a single time and roughly 15% taken by the ten largest.

The rearrangement joins TRBV11-2 to TRBJ1-4; the match to TRBD1 covers 7 bases. Sequencing used PBMCs, obtained before TCRalphabeta/CD19-depleted stem cell transplant. The TCR originated in a boy younger than 10 with acute lymphoblastic leukemia, due to receive a stem cell transplant. CDR3 region: CASRPNRGGEEKLFF. The CDR3 DNA is TGTGCCAGCAGACCCAACAGGGGAGGGGAAGAAAAACTGTTTTTT.